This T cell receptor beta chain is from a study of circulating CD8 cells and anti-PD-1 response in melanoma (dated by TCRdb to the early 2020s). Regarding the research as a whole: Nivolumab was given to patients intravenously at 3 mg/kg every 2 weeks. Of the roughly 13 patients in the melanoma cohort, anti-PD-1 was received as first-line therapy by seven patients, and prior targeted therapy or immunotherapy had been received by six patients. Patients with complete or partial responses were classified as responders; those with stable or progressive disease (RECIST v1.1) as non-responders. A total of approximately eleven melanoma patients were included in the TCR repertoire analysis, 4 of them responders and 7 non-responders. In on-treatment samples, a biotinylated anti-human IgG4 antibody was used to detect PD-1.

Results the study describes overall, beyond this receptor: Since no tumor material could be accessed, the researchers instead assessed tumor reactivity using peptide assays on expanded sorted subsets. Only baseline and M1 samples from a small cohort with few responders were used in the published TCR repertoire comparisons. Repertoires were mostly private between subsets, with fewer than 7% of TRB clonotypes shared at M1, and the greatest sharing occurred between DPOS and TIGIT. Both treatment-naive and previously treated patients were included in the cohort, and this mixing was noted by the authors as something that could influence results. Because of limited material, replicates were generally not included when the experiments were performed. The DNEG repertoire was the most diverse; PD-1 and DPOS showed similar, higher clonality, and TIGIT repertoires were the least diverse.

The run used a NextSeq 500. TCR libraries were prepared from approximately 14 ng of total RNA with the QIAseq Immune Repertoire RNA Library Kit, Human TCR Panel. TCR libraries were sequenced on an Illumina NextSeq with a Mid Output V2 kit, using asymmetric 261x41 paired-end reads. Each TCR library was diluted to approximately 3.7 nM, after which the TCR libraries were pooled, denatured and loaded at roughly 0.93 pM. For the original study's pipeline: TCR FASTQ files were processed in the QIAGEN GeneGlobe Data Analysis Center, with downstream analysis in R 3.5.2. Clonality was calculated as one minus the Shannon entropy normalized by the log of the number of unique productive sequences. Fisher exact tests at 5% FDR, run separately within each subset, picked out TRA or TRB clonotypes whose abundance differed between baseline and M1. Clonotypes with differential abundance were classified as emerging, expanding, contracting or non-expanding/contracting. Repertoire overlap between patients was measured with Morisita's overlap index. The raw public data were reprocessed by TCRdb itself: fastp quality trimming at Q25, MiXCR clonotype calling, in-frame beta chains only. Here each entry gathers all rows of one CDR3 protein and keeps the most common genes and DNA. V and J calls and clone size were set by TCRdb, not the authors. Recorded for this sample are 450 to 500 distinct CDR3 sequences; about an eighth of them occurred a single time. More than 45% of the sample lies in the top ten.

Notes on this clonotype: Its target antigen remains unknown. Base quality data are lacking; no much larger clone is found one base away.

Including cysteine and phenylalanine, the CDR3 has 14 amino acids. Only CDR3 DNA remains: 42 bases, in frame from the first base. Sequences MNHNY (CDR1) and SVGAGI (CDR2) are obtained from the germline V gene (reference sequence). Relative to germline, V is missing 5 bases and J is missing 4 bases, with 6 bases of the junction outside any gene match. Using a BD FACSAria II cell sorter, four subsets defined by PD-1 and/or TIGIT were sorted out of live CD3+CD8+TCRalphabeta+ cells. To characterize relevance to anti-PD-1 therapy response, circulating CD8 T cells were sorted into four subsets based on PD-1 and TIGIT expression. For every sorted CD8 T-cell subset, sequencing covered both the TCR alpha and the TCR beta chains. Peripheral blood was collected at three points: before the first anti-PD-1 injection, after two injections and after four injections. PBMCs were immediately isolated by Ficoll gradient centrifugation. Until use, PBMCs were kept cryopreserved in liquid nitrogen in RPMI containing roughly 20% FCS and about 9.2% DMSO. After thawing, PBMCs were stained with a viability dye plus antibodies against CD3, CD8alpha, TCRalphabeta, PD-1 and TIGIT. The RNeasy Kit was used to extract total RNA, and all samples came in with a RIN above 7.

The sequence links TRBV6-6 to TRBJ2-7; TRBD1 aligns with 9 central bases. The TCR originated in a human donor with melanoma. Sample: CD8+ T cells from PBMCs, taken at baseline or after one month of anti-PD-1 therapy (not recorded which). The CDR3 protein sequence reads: CASSADRGWYEQYF. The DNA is TGTGCCAGCAGTGCGGACAGGGGATGGTACGAGCAGTACTTC.